One and the same sample provided the 27 T cell receptor beta chains below, sequenced in a study of early T cells in non-severe SARS-CoV-2 infection. TCRdb recomputed calls from the 5' RACE reads with MiXCR, one row per CDR3 protein. The sample has about 84,000 distinct CDR3 sequences, 9% to 13% seen once. Sequenced input: whole blood. The origin of the receptors is an adult who was a healthcare worker with PCR-confirmed SARS-CoV-2 infection or an uninfected control (not recorded which).

This chain joins TRBV30 and TRBJ2-3; D uncertain. The germline gives CDR1 GTSNPN, CDR2 SVGIG (reference sequence). The CDR3 spans 13 residues. V dropped 1 base and J dropped 2 bases, with 7 bases sitting between them. The CDR3 DNA reads as TGTGCCTGGAGTGGGGCAGACACAGATACGCAGTATTTT. Its protein is CAWSGADTDTQYF.

This clonotype was seen at least ten times. The rearrangement joins TRBV12-3 or TRBV12-4 to TRBJ1-2; D gene ambiguous. The CDR3 covers 11 residues. With 4 bases removed from V and 7 bases from J, the gap between germline ends came to 7 bases. DNA for the CDR3: TGTGCCAGCAGTTCAAGAGGTGGCTACACCTTC. Amino acid sequence: CASSSRGGYTF.

This clonotype was recorded many times. The gene calls are TRBV11-2 and TRBJ2-1; D unclear. The CDR3 runs 12 residues. From germline, CDR1 is SGHAT and CDR2 FQNNGV. V lost 5 bases to trimming and J lost 4 bases, with 6 bases between them. CDR3 loop: CASSAGYNEQFF. The CDR3 DNA reads TGTGCCAGCAGCGCAGGATACAATGAGCAGTTCTTC.

This chain connects TRBV29-1 to TRBJ2-7, with 10 bases lining up with TRBD1. V dropped 7 bases and J dropped 2; count of bases not matched to a gene: 11. Per germline, CDR1 SQVTM and CDR2 ANQGSEA. The CDR3 has 15 amino acids. The CDR3 spells CSAIFRDRGPYEQYF. The CDR3 bases are TGCAGCGCTATATTTCGGGACAGGGGCCCCTACGAGCAGTACTTC.

V usage is TRBV5-1 and J usage is TRBJ1-1; perhaps TRBD1 as D (5 bases). From germline, CDR1 is SGHRS and CDR2 YFSETQ. There are 15 residues in the CDR3. V lost 3 bases, J lost 0 bases, and 12 bases lay in between. The CDR3 protein is CASSSRQPMNTEAFF. The DNA of the CDR3 is TGCGCCAGCAGCTCCCGACAGCCCATGAACACTGAAGCTTTCTTT.

V is TRBV2 and J is TRBJ2-2, with 7 bases identical to TRBD1. Per the germline V gene, CDR1 is SNHLY and CDR2 is FYNNEI. Germline trimming cut 5 bases from V and 0 bases from J; bases unmatched to any gene: 6. The length of the CDR3 is 16 residues. The CDR3 nucleotides read TGTGCCAGCAGTCTCACAGGGGCTGCGAACACCGGGGAGCTGTTTTTT. Its protein is CASSLTGAANTGELFF. The variable domain in full, completed from reference TRBV2 and TRBJ2-2, reads EPEVTQTPSHQVTQMGQEVILRCVPISNHLYFYWYRQILGQKVEFLVSFYNNEISEKSEIFDDQFSVERPDGSNFTLKIRSTKLEDSAMYFCASSLTGAANTGELFFGEGSRLTVL.

This clonotype was seen a handful of times. The chain employs TRBV11-3 and TRBJ1-6; D gene ambiguous. The CDR3 has 13 residues. The germline V and J ends were trimmed by 4 bases and 10 bases, with 11 bases remaining between them. The germline V gene has CDR1 SGHNT and CDR2 YENEEA. The CDR3 here is CASSSRLGSPLHF. CDR3 DNA: TGTGCCAGCAGCTCCCGATTGGGATCACCCCTCCACTTT.

The chain has TRBV7-6 and TRBJ2-5, with 12 positions matching TRBD2. CDR3 length: 15 residues. Per the germline V gene, CDR1 is SGHVS and CDR2 is FNYEAQ. Trimming removed 5 bases from V and 5 bases from J; junction bases left unmatched: 6. CDR3 in amino acids: CASSAQTSGGETQYF. DNA for the CDR3: TGTGCCAGCAGCGCGCAGACTAGCGGGGGTGAGACCCAGTACTTC.

This clonotype was picked up many times. J is TRBJ1-6 and V is TRBV7-8; D ambiguous. Trimming left V 2 bases short and J 6 bases short, with 8 bases between. The CDR3 runs 14 residues. Germline lookup yields CDR1 SGHVS and CDR2 FQNEAQ. CDR3 protein: CASSLKASNSPLHF. CDR3 sequence (DNA): TGTGCCAGCAGCTTAAAGGCTTCTAATTCACCCCTCCACTTT.

Ten or more counts support this clonotype. The rearrangement links TRBV6-5 to TRBJ2-7, with 7 bases aligning to TRBD1. This CDR3 comprises 14 residues. Trimming took 6 bases from V and 3 from J; bases not matched to a gene: 8. Germline loops: CDR1 MNHEY, CDR2 SVGAGI. The CDR3 is CASSRVGQDYEQYF. The DNA of the CDR3 is TGTGCCAGCAGCCGGGTCGGACAGGACTACGAGCAGTACTTC.

As concerns this clonotype: Its ends do not fully match the called genes, so a read error is possible. The V call is TRBV7-3, the J call TRBJ2-1; 9 nucleotides line up with TRBD1. The CDR3 length is 16 residues. Per the germline V gene, CDR1 is SGHTA and CDR2 is FQGTGA. DNA of the CDR3: TGTCCCAGCAGCTCCCCAGGACAGGGGAAAGTCAATGAGCAGTTCTTC. This gives the protein CPSSSPGQGKVNEQFF.

Only a few counts were recorded for this clonotype. This chain uses TRBV11-3 with TRBJ2-3; D is uncertain. Between the trimmed V and J ends, which lost 5 bases and 2 bases, there was a span of 5 bases. The CDR3 has 12 residues. The V gene's germline CDR1 is SGHNT and CDR2 YENEEA. The CDR3, as DNA: TGTGCCAGCAGCCATACCACAGATACGCAGTATTTT. Its translation is CASSHTTDTQYF.

This clonotype was seen more than once but under ten times. The chain has TRBV12-3 or TRBV12-4 and TRBJ2-7; TRBD1 agrees at 11 bases. The V gene end was trimmed by 4 bases and the J gene end by 6 bases; junction bases not matched to a gene: 5. This CDR3 has 14 residues. This CDR3 is CASSSRTGGVEQYF. The CDR3 nucleotides are TGTGCCAGCAGTTCCCGGACAGGGGGCGTCGAGCAGTACTTC.

The V gene is TRBV5-1, the J gene TRBJ1-6; 7 bases fit TRBD1. With V trimmed by 5 bases and J by 7 bases, 9 bases remained unmatched. This CDR3 is 15 amino acids long. Germline V lookup: CDR1 SGHRS, CDR2 YFSETQ. CDR3 nucleotide sequence: TGCGCCAGCAGTCTGGCTGAGGGGGCGAATTCACCCCTCCACTTT. Its translation: CASSLAEGANSPLHF.

This chain connects TRBV12-3 or TRBV12-4 to TRBJ2-7; D is unresolved. Trimming took 3 bases from V and 4 from J, leaving 13 bases between them. The CDR3 runs 14 residues. The CDR3 loop reads CASSFRADAYEQYF. The CDR3 coding sequence is TGTGCCAGCAGTTTCCGGGCGGACGCTTACGAGCAGTACTTC.

The V call is TRBV7-3, the J call TRBJ2-5; 8 bases are a match to TRBD2. V was pared by 5 bases and J by 5 bases, with 10 bases of the junction left unmatched. The germline V gene encodes CDR1 SGHTA and CDR2 FQGTGA. The CDR3 loop spans 15 amino acids. The CDR3 DNA sequence: TGTGCCAGCAGCCGTGGAGGCGGGAGGTTGGAGACCCAGTACTTC. It yields the protein CASSRGGGRLETQYF.

This clonotype has more than one count but fewer than ten. CDR3 bases: TGTGCCAGCAGCTTAAACAGAAACACCATATATTTT. Residues: CASSLNRNTIYF. The chain recombines TRBV7-6 with TRBJ1-3; unclear D gene. The ends were cut back, 2 bases at V and 5 bases at J, with 4 bases in the middle. This CDR3 is 12 amino acids long. From germline, CDR1 is SGHVS and CDR2 FNYEAQ.

V usage is TRBV3-1 and J usage is TRBJ2-2, with no clear D. CDR3 length: 16 amino acids. V lost 0 bases and J 3 bases, leaving 11 bases between the germline ends. Germline-derived CDR1 and CDR2 are LGHDT and YNNKEL (reference sequence). CDR3 nucleotide sequence: TGTGCCAGCAGCCAAGATCCCAGATCGGACACCGGGGAGCTGTTTTTT. Translating it yields CASSQDPRSDTGELFF.

This clonotype was observed a few times. The chain is built from TRBV12-3 or TRBV12-4 and TRBJ2-1, with 13 positions matching TRBD2. The CDR3 contains 20 residues. V lost 3 bases and J lost 4; bases outside the gene matches: 15. DNA of the CDR3: TGTGCCAGCAGTTTTGGCCTGGAACTAGCGGGGGGGCCGGAGTACAATGAGCAGTTCTTC. Its translation: CASSFGLELAGGPEYNEQFF.

The genes are TRBV25-1 and TRBJ2-7; D unclear. The V gene's germline CDR1 is MGHDK and CDR2 SYGVNS. Between the trimmed V and J ends, which lost 2 bases and 3 bases, there was a span of 5 bases. The CDR3 spans 12 residues. For the CDR3, the DNA is TGTGCCAGCAGTGAAGCGGTCTACGAGCAGTACTTC. As protein: CASSEAVYEQYF.

Points on this clonotype: It is likely a read error, because the conserved phenylalanine at the end of the CDR3 is missing. This chain connects TRBV11-3 to TRBJ2-5; D may be TRBD1 or TRBD2 (5 bases each). The germline V gene encodes CDR1 SGHNT and CDR2 YENEEA. The length of the CDR3 is 14 residues. Trimming took 3 bases from V and 0 from J, leaving 8 bases between them. CDR3 sequence reads: CASSFGTDQETQYY. The CDR3 DNA reads TGTGCCAGCAGCTTTGGGACGGACCAAGAGACCCAGTACTAC.

This clonotype showed up many times. V and J are TRBV11-3 and TRBJ2-7; D is unresolved. The V end lost 4 bases, the J end lost 4 bases, and 8 bases lay between the germline ends. Looked up from germline, CDR1 is SGHNT and CDR2 is YENEEA. The CDR3 runs to 12 residues. CDR3 residues: CASSSRLYEQYF. CDR3 DNA sequence: TGTGCCAGCAGCTCTCGTCTTTACGAGCAGTACTTC.

This clonotype was seen more than once but under ten times. This chain joins TRBV7-9 and TRBJ2-2, with D possibly being TRBD1 or TRBD2 (5 bases each). Trimming cost V 5 bases and J 4 bases, with 8 bases left between them. This CDR3 is 13 amino acids long. Germline loops: CDR1 SEHNR, CDR2 FQNEAQ (reference sequence). The CDR3 is CASSVGTTGELFF. The CDR3 region has the DNA TGTGCCAGCAGCGTCGGGACCACCGGGGAGCTGTTTTTT.

This clonotype was found many times. This chain connects TRBV6-2 or TRBV6-3 to TRBJ2-2; D not resolved. The CDR3 loop spans 13 amino acids. V lost 4 bases to trimming and J lost 8 bases, with 11 bases between them. The germline gives CDR1 MNHEY, CDR2 SVGEGT. The CDR3 nucleotides read TGTGCCAGCAGTTTCCTTCCCGGGGGGGAGCTGTTTTTT. This sequence encodes CASSFLPGGELFF.

The sample holds many counts of this clonotype. V and J are TRBV29-1 and TRBJ2-3; 10 bases fit TRBD2. Germline assignment: CDR1 SQVTM and CDR2 ANQGSEA. V gave up 5 bases and J gave up 2 bases; unmatched junction bases: 1. The CDR3 is made up of 13 amino acids. The CDR3 spells CSVTSGNTDTQYF. The CDR3 region has the DNA TGCAGCGTTACTAGCGGGAACACAGATACGCAGTATTTT.

The chain employs TRBV30 and TRBJ2-7, with D possibly being TRBD1 or TRBD2 (6 bases each). Trimming cost V 2 bases and J 2 bases, with 13 bases left between them. This CDR3 contains 14 residues. Germline CDR1 reads GTSNPN; CDR2 reads SVGIG (reference sequence). The CDR3 loop reads CAWSKQGGTYEQYF. CDR3 coding DNA: TGTGCCTGGAGTAAGCAAGGGGGGACCTACGAGCAGTACTTC.

Many counts were recorded for this clonotype. The chain combines TRBV20-1 with TRBJ1-1, with D unclear. V dropped 3 bases and J dropped 4 bases, with 12 bases sitting between them. From germline, CDR1 is DFQATT and CDR2 SNEGSKA (reference sequence). The CDR3 runs to 13 residues. The CDR3 loop is CSASGRVATEAFF. The CDR3 nucleotides read TGCAGTGCTAGTGGGAGGGTAGCCACTGAAGCTTTCTTT.